One and the same sample provided the 14 T cell receptor beta chains below, sequenced in a study of graft-versus-host responses after intestinal transplantation. TCRdb keeps only in-frame clones here, not all; method: immunoSEQ multiplex PCR. The sample has about 120,000 clones; 95% are singletons. The antigens of these receptors remain unknown. The sequences come from unstimulated CD8+ T cells sorted from spleen or lymph node cells, collected before intestinal transplant. The origin of the receptors is a human donor who received an intestinal transplant.

The chain has TRBV7-8 and TRBJ2-1; 12 bases align to TRBD2. J gave up 5 bases and V 0 bases, and 8 bases lay outside the gene matches. The CDR3 is 18 residues long. Per the germline V gene, CDR1 is SGHVS and CDR2 is FQNEAQ. The CDR3 sequence: CASSLAGLAGQFHNEQFF. CDR3 DNA: TGTGCCAGCAGCTTAGCGGGACTAGCGGGTCAATTCCACAATGAGCAGTTCTTC.

V usage is TRBV5-5 and J usage is TRBJ2-7; TRBD1 is a possible D gene (5 bases). Deletions cut 1 base from V and 2 bases from J, with 10 bases between. Germline assignment: CDR1 SGHKS and CDR2 YYEKEE (reference sequence). The CDR3 sequence is 14 residues long. The chain's CDR3 is CASSLLAGTYEQYF. The CDR3 nucleotides read TGTGCCAGCAGCTTGCTGGCAGGGACCTACGAGCAGTACTTC. Full variable domain (outside the CDR3, taken from reference TRBV5-5 and TRBJ2-7): DAGVTQSPTHLIKTRGQQVTLRCSPISGHKSVSWYQQVLGQGPQFIFQYYEKEERGRGNFPDRFSARQFPNYSSELNVNALLLGDSALYLCASSLLAGTYEQYFGPGTRLTVT.

This clone appeared once. The V call is TRBV10-2, the J call TRBJ2-2, with D perhaps matching TRBD1 (7 bases). V was cut by 2 bases and J by 4 bases, with 11 bases left in between. Germline CDR1 WSHSY, CDR2 SAAADI. The CDR3 sequence is 15 residues long. The CDR3 reads CASSEGGGRTGELFF. The CDR3 coding sequence is TGCGCCAGCAGTGAGGGAGGGGGCCGCACCGGGGAGCTGTTTTTT.

The chain is built from TRBV10-3 and TRBJ1-5; D is ambiguous. This CDR3 has 16 residues. CDR1 and CDR2 (germline): ENHRY, SYGVKD. V lost 3 bases to trimming and J lost 1 base, with 13 bases between them. The CDR3 DNA reads as TGTGCCATCAGTGATACCGCCGTGGGGAGCAATCAGCCCCAGCATTTT. It is translated as CAISDTAVGSNQPQHF.

The chain combines TRBV13 with TRBJ2-3, with 9 positions matching TRBD1. This CDR3 is built from 14 residues. J gave up 3 bases and V 5 bases, and 3 bases lay outside the gene matches. Germline V gene data show CDR1 as PRHDT and CDR2 as FYEKMQ (reference sequence). CDR3 coding DNA: TGTGCCAGCAGCCCGGGACAGGGAACAGATACGCAGTATTTT. Protein sequence: CASSPGQGTDTQYF.

The chain links TRBV28 to TRBJ1-4; 8 nucleotides line up with TRBD1. Germline V gene data show CDR1 as MDHEN and CDR2 as SYDVKM. This CDR3 region has 16 residues. J lost 4 bases, V lost 2 bases, and 6 bases had no gene match. The CDR3 DNA follows: TGTGCCAGCAGTTTAGTCCGGGACAGGAGTAATGAAAAACTGTTTTTT. This sequence encodes CASSLVRDRSNEKLFF.

The rearrangement uses TRBV7-9 and TRBJ2-7; 7 bases map to TRBD1. The CDR3 runs to 14 residues. Trimming at V came to 5 bases and at J to 0 bases, leaving 4 bases not matched to a gene. Germline V gene sequence: CDR1 SEHNR, CDR2 FQNEAQ (reference sequence). The CDR3 spells CASSKWDSSYEQYF. The CDR3, as DNA: TGTGCCAGCAGCAAATGGGACAGCTCCTACGAGCAGTACTTC.

The J gene is TRBJ1-4, the V gene TRBV27; D gene ambiguous. The germline V and J ends were trimmed by 3 bases and 5 bases, with 7 bases remaining between them. Germline V gene data show CDR1 as MNHEY and CDR2 as SMNVEV (reference sequence). The CDR3 loop spans 13 amino acids. CDR3 in amino acids: CASSFLENEKLFF. CDR3 bases: TGTGCCAGCAGTTTCCTTGAGAATGAAAAACTGTTTTTT.

This chain links TRBV25-1 with TRBJ1-2; 10 bases map to TRBD1. Losses at the gene ends were 7 bases for V and 0 bases for J; bases not matched to a gene: 8. Germline V gene data show CDR1 as MGHDK and CDR2 as SYGVNS. The CDR3 totals 16 residues. CDR3 region: CASIREGTGANYGYTF. As DNA, the CDR3 is TGTGCCAGCATTCGAGAGGGGACAGGGGCTAACTATGGCTACACCTTC.

The genes are TRBV2 and TRBJ2-7; 10 nucleotides line up with TRBD2. The ends lost 3 bases at V and 4 bases at J; junction bases unmatched: 6. CDR3 length: 15 residues. CDR1 SNHLY and CDR2 FYNNEI come from the germline V gene. CDR3 sequence reads: CASSEVPSGSYEQYF. For the CDR3, the DNA is TGTGCCAGCAGTGAGGTTCCTAGCGGGAGTTACGAGCAGTACTTC.

The chain combines TRBV11-2 with TRBJ2-7; 7 bases map to TRBD2. V lost 5 bases and J lost 3; bases outside the gene matches: 4. Germline CDR1 SGHAT, CDR2 FQNNGV. There are 13 residues in the CDR3. CDR3 sequence: CASSVGTNYEQYF. The CDR3 DNA follows: TGTGCCAGCAGCGTAGGGACTAACTACGAGCAGTACTTC.

The V gene is TRBV4-3, the J gene TRBJ2-7, with D possibly being TRBD1 (6 bases). Trimming stripped 0 bases from V and 5 bases from J, with 14 bases between. This CDR3 region has 15 residues. Germline CDR1 and CDR2: LGHNA and YSLEER. The chain's CDR3 is CASSQDSTGRDEQYF. The CDR3 coding sequence is TGCGCCAGCAGCCAAGATAGTACAGGGCGGGACGAGCAGTACTTC.

This sequence joins TRBV28 and TRBJ2-7; D call uncertain. The CDR3 is 11 residues long. The V end lost 3 bases, the J end lost 5 bases, and 5 bases lay between the germline ends. The V gene's germline CDR1 is MDHEN and CDR2 SYDVKM. The DNA for the CDR3 is TGTGCCAGCAGTTTCTTCGACGAGCAGTACTTC. This sequence encodes CASSFFDEQYF.

V is TRBV15 and J is TRBJ2-1; no definite D call. V lost 7 bases, J lost 0 bases, and 13 bases lay in between. Per the germline V gene, CDR1 is LNHNV and CDR2 is YYDKDF (reference sequence). CDR3 length: 15 residues. The CDR3, as DNA: TGTGCCACCATGGGTCTTACAAGCTCCTACAATGAGCAGTTCTTC. Its translation is CATMGLTSSYNEQFF.